The subject of this entry is one T cell receptor (beta chain). This sample was taken from a study of blood T cell repertoires in COVID-19. Looking at the study overall: The cDNA or gDNA used as material had been derived from T cells, B-cell-depleted T cells, or PBMCs.

The V end lost 3 bases, the J end lost 5 bases, and 11 bases lay between the germline ends. Germline CDR1 reads LGHNA; CDR2 reads YNFKEQ. The CDR3 is 14 amino acids. Using immunoSEQ multiplex PCR, the repertoire was profiled, and TCRdb retains in-frame clones only, with some absent. The repertoire holds about 72,000 clones, with around 84% as singletons. Sequencing used peripheral blood. The chain joins TRBV4-2 to TRBJ2-1; no firm D call. The receptor was isolated from a man in his 70s with active or convalescent COVID-19. As DNA, the CDR3 is TGTGCCAGCAGCCAGGCCTTCCGGGACAATGAGCAGTTCTTC. Its protein is CASSQAFRDNEQFF.